Given below is one TCR beta chain in context. The antigen is undetermined. The CDR3 is 13 residues long. With V trimmed by 6 bases and J by 4 bases, 4 bases remained unmatched. Germline CDR1 reads LNHDA; CDR2 reads SQIVND (reference sequence). Time point defined: week 3, after first cycle of checkpoint inhibitor. The sample belongs to a study of blood T cell dynamics during melanoma immunotherapy. Regarding the study as a whole: Whether repertoire-driving clones were melanoma-specific could not be determined. At W3, later disease-control patients showed bifurcated PBMC repertoire changes, unlike progressors.

DNA loading was fixed at roughly 360 ng for all bulk PBMC samples. Method: immunoSEQ multiplex PCR; TCRdb's copy keeps in-frame clones and lacks some. The data hold roughly 8,000 clones, with 85% to 90% observed a single time. The input for sequencing was blood, taken from a patient treated with checkpoint blockade. The V and J genes are TRBV19 and TRBJ2-3; 7 bases are a match to TRBD2. The clonotype originates from a human donor with melanoma. CDR3 nucleotide sequence: TGTGCCAGTAGCCGGGAGGTCTCAGATACGCAGTATTTT. It is translated as CASSREVSDTQYF.